The sequence of this TCR beta chain was determined in a study of shared clonotypes between healthy human individuals. Per the germline V gene, CDR1 is SQVTM and CDR2 is ANQGSEA. Trimming removed 6 bases from V and 4 bases from J, with 15 bases in between. The CDR3 extends over 13 amino acids. This clone was detected once. Produced via immunoSEQ multiplex PCR; TCRdb's table is partial and in-frame only. Of 450,000 to 500,000 clones listed, around 78% are singletons. The donors, healthy adults who were HIV-negative, had experienced no recent acute infections or vaccinations. The sequencing input was PBMCs. The sequence derives from a woman between 40 and 50 years old in good health. Some clones in this sample may be carry-over from other donors' samples. J is TRBJ1-1 and V is TRBV29-1; the D gene is possibly TRBD1 (5 bases). CDR3 in DNA: TGCAGCGTGCGAACTGGGGGAGTCACTGAAGCTTTCTTT. Translated, it gives CSVRTGGVTEAFF.